This T cell receptor (beta chain) was recovered during a study of blood T cells in healthy people across ages (dated by TCRdb to the mid-2010s). For the wider study: In model experiments, template switching captured roughly one uniquely barcoded TCR beta cDNA molecule for every two T cells. Using deep sequencing normalized with unique cDNA molecular identifiers, the study measured how TCR beta repertoire diversity changes with age. Four age groups were formed from the donors: young (average approximately 16 years), middle-aged (approximately 40), aged (about 68) and long-lived (82). To avoid experimental bias, donors of different ages were randomly spread across the sequencing lanes. For two donors (one aged 18 to 30 and one aged 80 or older), the study analyzed two additional independent replicas of 1 million unique cDNA reads from the same blood draw. On the study overall, not on this receptor specifically: Observed TCR beta diversity per million T cells fell roughly linearly with age, and a significant reduction was already apparent by age about 36. Compared with the aged group, the long-lived group had more naive CD4+ T cells, fewer expanded clones and increased TCR diversity, a pattern suggesting age selection. There was a strong correlation between observed TCR beta diversity and the percentage of naive T cells measured by flow cytometry. Estimates of total diversity based on one million sequenced T cells were regarded as lower bounds and as underestimates. Because profiling used bulk unsorted PBMCs, naive and antigen-experienced compartments could not be compared conclusively. Because the CMV infection status of the donors was unknown, age-related changes in expanded clonotypes may potentially have been confounded.

Donors were 30 to 45 systemically healthy Caucasian individuals from Russia aged roughly 6 to 90 years. Each donor gave about 11 milliliters of peripheral blood, drawn into EDTA-treated Vacutainer tubes. Ficoll-Paque density-gradient centrifugation was used to isolate PBMCs, with at least 7 million per sample. Trizol reagent was used to extract total RNA from the PBMCs, yielding at least 5.5 micrograms per sample. For every donor, an aliquot of PBMCs went through flow cytometry to measure the percentages of naive CD45RAhigh/CD27high T cells. Notes on this clonotype: Its binding antigen is unknown. Per-base quality was not reported, and no clone a single base away is much larger than it.

There are 14 amino acids in the CDR3, from cysteine to phenylalanine inclusive. CDR3 DNA only is kept here, 42 bases in frame from base 1. Between the V and J ends, shortened by 3 bases and 0 bases respectively, the junction contains 11 bases. Based on the germline V gene (reference sequence), the CDR1 and CDR2 sequences are DFQATT and SNEGSKA. The library was obtained by 5' RACE. The reads were generated on an Illumina HiSeq 2500. The second PCR ran for roughly 7 to 12 cycles and used a J-beta primer mix along with a sample-barcoded 5' primer. A unique molecular identifier was introduced onto each TCR beta cDNA molecule by a template-switch 5' adaptor carrying 12 random nucleotides. At least 2.5 million CDR3-containing paired-end reads were obtained from each sample. The Mint cDNA synthesis kit, primed by a TRBC-specific oligonucleotide, was used to synthesize first-strand cDNA from all RNA. Following uracil-DNA glycosylase treatment, a first 18-cycle PCR with universal primers M1SS and BC2_uni_R was performed on all cDNA. The authors' pipeline ran thus. Normalization of each sample was performed by random selection of 1 million high-quality reads, each carrying a distinct molecular identifier. Instead of being binned into consensus sequences, reads with shared molecular identifiers were discarded. MiTCR, run with a Q25 quality threshold and the strictest error-elimination algorithm, handled CDR3 identification, clonotype clustering and error correction. A nonparametric unseen species model with Euler transformation was used to estimate a lower bound on total TCR beta diversity. TCRdb reworked the public reads: Q25 trimming with fastp, MiXCR clone assembly, productive beta chains retained. Each CDR3 protein gets just one entry, which takes the most common genes and DNA from the rows behind it. Here the V and J calls rest on TCRdb's processing, not on the authors' analysis. For this sample there are 600,000 or so distinct CDR3 sequences; 25% to 35% appear just once. The ten largest clonotypes hold approximately 14% of the sample.

The TCR sequence derives from a woman of 80 years or more in good health. The sample was blood. Recombination connected TRBV20-1 to TRBJ1-1; the D gene is unclear. The bases are TGCAGTGCTAGTCAGCGGGGATTGAACACTGAAGCTTTCTTT. It specifies CSASQRGLNTEAFF.